This T cell receptor (beta chain) originates from a study of T cell repertoires in cytomegalovirus infection. On the study more broadly: Public TCR beta signatures were indicative of both CMV infection and a matching HLA type.

The length of the CDR3 is 12 residues. V was trimmed by 8 bases and J by 0 bases, leaving 7 bases between them. Germline loops: CDR1 LNHDA, CDR2 SQIVND (reference sequence). Each CDR3 protein gets one entry after TCRdb re-called the reads with MiXCR. The table records 150,000 to 200,000 distinct CDR3 sequences, 13% to 15% of them present only once. The chain has TRBV19 and TRBJ1-1; D gene uncertain. The clonotype comes from a human donor in good health (CMV status not recorded). Some clones in this sample may be carry-over from other donors' samples. Input material: PBMCs. Here the CDR3 DNA reads TGTGCCAGTGGAGGCTTGAACACTGAAGCTTTCTTT. Encoded protein: CASGGLNTEAFF.